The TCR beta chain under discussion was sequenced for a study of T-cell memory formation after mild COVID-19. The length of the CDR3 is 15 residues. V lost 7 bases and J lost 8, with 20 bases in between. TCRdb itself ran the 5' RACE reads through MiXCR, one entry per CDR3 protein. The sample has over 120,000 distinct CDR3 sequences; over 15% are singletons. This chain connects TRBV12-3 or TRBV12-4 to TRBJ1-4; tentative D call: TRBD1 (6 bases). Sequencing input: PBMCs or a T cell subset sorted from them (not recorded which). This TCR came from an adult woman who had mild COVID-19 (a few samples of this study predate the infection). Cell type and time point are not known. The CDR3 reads CASNPRDTSGEKLFF. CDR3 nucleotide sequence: TGTGCCAGCAATCCAAGGGACACCTCAGGAGAAAAACTGTTTTTT.